These 20 T cell receptor beta chains were sequenced from one sample in a study of blood T cell repertoires in COVID-19 (dated by TCRdb to the early 2020s). The library came from the immunoSEQ multiplex PCR assay. Entries here come from immuneACCESS through TCRdb and include only in-frame sequences with V and J called. Some clones fail to appear in such tables; in the studies checked, an unresolved V gene covers under half of the shortfall, and the cause of the remainder is unknown. For this sample the table gives a few hundred thousand clones, of which nearly 90% were detected only once. The ten largest clones capture around 0.96% of the sample. The sequencing sample was made of peripheral blood. The receptors were gathered from a woman aged 40 to 50 with COVID-19, enrolled during active disease.

The chain joins TRBV6-2 or TRBV6-3 to TRBJ2-1, with a weak D call TRBD2 (7 bases). The V gene's germline CDR1 is MNHEY and CDR2 SVGEGT. The CDR3 is 15 amino acids. V was cut by 1 base and J by 9 bases, with 16 bases left in between. The CDR3 coding sequence is TGTGCCAGCAGTTACTGGCAGCGGGACATGGGTGAGCAGTTCTTC. Protein product: CASSYWQRDMGEQFF.

The gene calls are TRBV5-8 and TRBJ2-1; no clear D gene. This CDR3 is 12 amino acids long. Germline-derived CDR1 and CDR2 are SGHTS and YDEGEE. V was trimmed by 2 bases and J by 5 bases, leaving 5 bases between them. The CDR3 reads CASSLYNNEQFF. The CDR3 DNA sequence: TGTGCCAGCAGCTTATACAACAATGAGCAGTTCTTC.

The CDR3 region has the DNA TGCGCCAGCAGCCCCCGATGGGACAAAAAGGCCCATGAGCAGTTCTTC. It translates to CASSPRWDKKAHEQFF. The chain recombines TRBV5-1 with TRBJ2-1; a weak D match, TRBD1 (6 bases). CDR1 and CDR2 from the germline V gene are SGHRS and YFSETQ. The CDR3 totals 16 residues. Trimming pared 4 bases from V and 8 bases from J, leaving 22 bases between.

This chain connects TRBV28 to TRBJ1-2; a possible D gene is TRBD1 (5 bases). Germline V gene lookup returns CDR1 MDHEN and CDR2 SYDVKM. Trimming cost V 6 bases and J 3 bases, with 20 bases left between them. The CDR3 totals 16 residues. The DNA of the CDR3 is TGTGCCAGCAGGGGGAGGGCAGGGCGGTTCGACTATGGCTACACCTTC. Encoded protein: CASRGRAGRFDYGYTF.

This clone appeared once. The genes are TRBV28 and TRBJ2-7, with 8 bases matching TRBD1. Per the germline V gene, CDR1 is MDHEN and CDR2 is SYDVKM. There are 14 residues in the CDR3. Unmatched junction bases numbered 10, after V lost 8 bases and J lost 4 bases. CDR3 protein: CASFRPGQAYEQYF. The CDR3 nucleotides read TGTGCCAGCTTCCGACCGGGACAGGCATACGAGCAGTACTTC. Based on the CDR3 plus reference TRBV28 and TRBJ2-7, the full variable domain is DVKVTQSSRYLVKRTGEKVFLECVQDMDHENMFWYRQDPGLGLRLIYFSYDVKMKEKGDIPEGYSVSREKKERFSLILESASTNQTSMYLCASFRPGQAYEQYFGPGTRLTVT.

The genes are TRBV4-1 and TRBJ1-2; D is unclear. V lost 3 bases and J 8 bases, leaving 19 bases between the germline ends. Germline V gene lookup returns CDR1 MGHRA and CDR2 YSYEKL. The CDR3 is 15 amino acids. The chain's CDR3 is CASSHVARDKGGYTF. Here the CDR3 DNA reads TGCGCCAGCAGCCACGTCGCACGAGACAAAGGAGGCTACACCTTC.

The rearrangement links TRBV19 to TRBJ2-7; 9 bases agree with TRBD1. CDR1 and CDR2 from the germline V gene are LNHDA and SQIVND (reference sequence). J was trimmed by 5 bases and V by 9 bases; bases with no gene match: 11. The CDR3 loop spans 14 amino acids. The CDR3 sequence: CASWAGTGSHEQYF. DNA for the CDR3: TGTGCCAGCTGGGCCGGGACAGGGTCACACGAGCAGTACTTC.

This clone occurred once. The chain combines TRBV7-2 with TRBJ1-2; D may be TRBD1 (5 bases). The germline V gene has CDR1 SGHTA and CDR2 FQGNSA. The ends were cut back, 2 bases at V and 2 bases at J, with 12 bases in the middle. This CDR3 has 15 residues. The CDR3 is CASSLRSDRNYGYTF. The CDR3 DNA reads as TGTGCCAGCAGCTTAAGGAGCGACAGAAACTATGGCTACACCTTC.

The chain uses TRBV19 and TRBJ1-2; D is ambiguous. The CDR3 covers 12 residues. The germline V gene has CDR1 LNHDA and CDR2 SQIVND (reference sequence). V lost 5 bases, J lost 2 bases, and 6 bases lay in between. The CDR3 region is CASSPRNYGYTF. The CDR3 DNA reads TGTGCCAGTAGTCCGAGGAACTATGGCTACACCTTC.

The chain recombines TRBV11-2 with TRBJ1-3; 7 nucleotides match TRBD1. The CDR3 sequence is 15 residues long. The V gene's germline CDR1 is SGHAT and CDR2 FQNNGV. The ends lost 5 bases at V and 8 bases at J; junction bases unmatched: 12. In DNA form, the CDR3 reads TGTGCCAGCAGCGCGAGAAGGACAGGTTCGGACACCATATATTTT. As protein: CASSARRTGSDTIYF.

CDR3 DNA sequence: TGTGCCAGTAGTATAAACAGGGGGCCGCGGAACACTGAAGCTTTCTTT. The encoded protein is CASSINRGPRNTEAFF. The chain has TRBV19 and TRBJ1-1, with TRBD1 identical over 9 bases. V lost 2 bases to trimming and J lost 1 base; unmatched junction nucleotides: 5. Per the germline V gene, CDR1 is LNHDA and CDR2 is SQIVND (reference sequence). The CDR3 loop spans 16 amino acids.

Regarding this clone: Other DNA sequences in this specimen translate into the identical CDR3. In nucleotides, the CDR3 is TGTGCCAGCAGCCCCGGAGGCTCTGGAAACACCATATATTTT. Its protein product is CASSPGGSGNTIYF. The J gene is TRBJ1-3, the V gene TRBV6-5; no clear D gene. CDR1 and CDR2 (germline): MNHEY, SVGAGI. The CDR3 loop spans 14 amino acids. Trimming cost V 6 bases and J 0 bases, with 9 bases left between them.

The gene calls are TRBV12-5 and TRBJ1-1; TRBD1 aligns across 12 bases. V shed 6 bases, J shed 3 bases, and the junction held 14 bases outside the gene matches. The CDR3 runs 18 residues. The V gene's germline CDR1 is LGHNT and CDR2 FRNRAP. The CDR3 sequence is CASGPPGQGARGDTEAFF. The CDR3, as DNA: TGTGCTAGTGGCCCTCCGGGACAGGGGGCGCGAGGGGACACTGAAGCTTTCTTT.

The chain employs TRBV7-9 and TRBJ2-5; 10 bases match TRBD1. The CDR3 has 15 residues. V dropped 3 bases and J dropped 5; count of bases not matched to a gene: 6. CDR1 is SEHNR, CDR2 FQNEAQ, per germline (reference sequence). CDR3 region: CASSLLTGGRETQYF. The CDR3 DNA sequence: TGTGCCAGCAGCTTGTTGACAGGGGGCAGGGAGACCCAGTACTTC.

This sequence joins TRBV5-4 and TRBJ2-3; possible D gene TRBD2, 6 bases. The CDR3 loop spans 17 amino acids. CDR1 SGHNT and CDR2 YYREEE come from the germline V gene (reference sequence). The V gene lost 4 bases and the J gene lost 2 bases, with 20 bases spanning the gap. The DNA for the CDR3 is TGTGCCAGCAGCGTCGATTCTCTAGCGTTGCTCACAGATACGCAGTATTTT. This translates into CASSVDSLALLTDTQYF.

This clone appeared a few times. This chain joins TRBV14 and TRBJ2-7; 7 bases map to TRBD1. CDR3 length equals 15 residues. J was trimmed by 3 bases and V by 4 bases; bases with no gene match: 9. The germline V gene has CDR1 SGHDN and CDR2 FVKESK. The CDR3 protein is CASSLKLGGIYEQYF. The DNA of the CDR3 is TGTGCCAGCAGCCTAAAGCTAGGGGGCATCTACGAGCAGTACTTC. The whole variable domain, filled in from reference TRBV14 and TRBJ2-7, reads EAGVTQFPSHSVIEKGQTVTLRCDPISGHDNLYWYRRVMGKEIKFLLHFVKESKQDESGMPNNRFLAERTGGTYSTLKVQPAELEDSGVYFCASSLKLGGIYEQYFGPGTRLTVT.

The chain is built from TRBV7-2 and TRBJ1-6; D is undetermined. Per the germline V gene, CDR1 is SGHTA and CDR2 is FQGNSA. V lost 3 bases, J lost 0 bases, and 6 bases lay in between. This CDR3 has 15 amino acids. CDR3 residues: CASSFAGSYNSPLHF. CDR3 coding DNA: TGTGCCAGCAGCTTTGCGGGCTCCTATAATTCACCCCTCCACTTT.

The chain has TRBV3-1 (or the pseudogene TRBV3-2) and TRBJ2-7; D gene ambiguous. From germline, CDR1 is LGHDT and CDR2 YNNKEL (reference sequence). The length of the CDR3 is 14 residues. Trimming left V 2 bases short and J 2 bases short, with 10 bases between. CDR3 protein: CASSQSTPPYEQYF. The CDR3 region has the DNA TGTGCCAGCAGCCAATCGACACCTCCCTACGAGCAGTACTTC.

This chain uses TRBV29-1 with TRBJ2-1; TRBD2 agrees at 9 bases. The CDR3 length is 18 residues. Germline V lookup: CDR1 SQVTM, CDR2 ANQGSEA. The CDR3 nucleotides are TGCACCGGGCATTTGGTAGGTAGCGGGAGCAAGGGAGGGAATGAGCAGTTCTTC. Protein product: CTGHLVGSGSKGGNEQFF.

The chain employs TRBV30 and TRBJ2-1, with D perhaps TRBD1 (5 bases). V dropped 0 bases and J dropped 8 bases, with 14 bases sitting between them. CDR3 length: 14 residues. CDR1 and CDR2 from the germline V gene are GTSNPN and SVGIG (reference sequence). The CDR3 DNA reads as TGTGCCTGGAGTGTAACCCGACAGAAACATGAGCAGTTCTTC. Translated, it gives CAWSVTRQKHEQFF.